These 7 T cell receptor beta chains were sequenced from one sample in a study of OX40 agonist ivuxolimab in advanced cancers. Clones were sequenced by immunoSEQ multiplex PCR, and TCRdb holds only the in-frame ones, with some missing. Among 60,000 or so clones, around 92% were seen once, and the ten largest hold around 20%. Sequencing used CD4+ or CD8+ T cells sorted from blood, obtained in a trial of the OX40 agonist ivuxolimab. The receptors were gathered from an adult with an advanced solid tumor such as melanoma, head and neck, liver or kidney cancer.

This clone is medium-sized (0.01 to 0.1%). The rearrangement uses TRBV27 and TRBJ1-5; D is undetermined. V was shortened by 8 bases and J by 1 base, with 12 bases between the two germline ends. Germline CDR1 is MNHEY and CDR2 is SMNVEV (reference sequence). There are 14 residues in the CDR3. The chain's CDR3 is CASGMAGSNQPQHF. In DNA, the CDR3 is TGTGCCAGCGGAATGGCGGGCAGCAATCAGCCCCAGCATTTT.

DNA of the CDR3: TGTGCCAGCAGTCTTTTTAGCGAGGTACAACTCCAAGAGACCCAGTACTTC. It encodes CASSLFSEVQLQETQYF. The chain uses TRBV9 and TRBJ2-5, with a tentative D call TRBD2 (5 bases). CDR3 length equals 17 residues. V was pared by 5 bases and J by 1 base, with 21 bases between. Germline-derived CDR1 and CDR2 are SGDLS and YYNGEE.

The chain uses TRBV10-3 and TRBJ1-1; maybe TRBD1 (6 bases). V lost 0 bases and J 9 bases, leaving 11 bases between the germline ends. Germline loops: CDR1 ENHRY, CDR2 SYGVKD. The CDR3 is 13 residues long. CDR3 sequence: CAISESDGDKAFF. The CDR3 DNA reads TGTGCCATCAGTGAGTCAGACGGGGACAAAGCTTTCTTT.

The chain links TRBV5-4 to TRBJ1-2, with 10 bases fitting TRBD1. V gave up 3 bases and J gave up 6 bases; unmatched junction bases: 2. Germline loops: CDR1 SGHNT, CDR2 YYREEE (reference sequence). The CDR3 consists of 13 residues. This CDR3 is CASSSGTGDGYTF. The CDR3 region has the DNA TGTGCCAGCAGCTCCGGGACAGGGGATGGCTACACCTTC. Drawing the rest from reference TRBV5-4 and TRBJ1-2, the complete variable domain is ETGVTQSPTHLIKTRGQQVTLRCSSQSGHNTVSWYQQALGQGPQFIFQYYREEENGRGNFPPRFSGLQFPNYSSELNVNALELDDSALYLCASSSGTGDGYTFGSGTRLTVV.

J is TRBJ2-1 and V is TRBV6-4; D is possibly TRBD1 (6 bases). The germline CDR1 and CDR2 sequences are MRHNA and SNTAGT. This CDR3 is 14 amino acids long. V was pared by 10 bases and J by 8 bases, with 21 bases between. The CDR3 DNA sequence: TGTGCCACCAAATCAGACAGGTTTAAGGATGAGCAGTTCTTC. Translation: CATKSDRFKDEQFF.

This chain connects TRBV6-1 to TRBJ2-2, with D tentatively TRBD1 (6 bases). The CDR3 extends over 13 amino acids. The V end was cut by 1 base, the J end by 8 bases, with 8 bases between. Germline values: CDR1 MNHNS, CDR2 SASEGT. Written as DNA, the CDR3 is TGTGCCAGCAGTGAAGATGGGACAGGGGAGCTGTTTTTT. Amino acids: CASSEDGTGELFF.

This chain uses TRBV4-1 with TRBJ2-1, with TRBD2 matching 7 bases. V lost 2 bases to trimming and J lost 0 bases; unmatched junction nucleotides: 4. Looked up from germline, CDR1 is MGHRA and CDR2 is YSYEKL. The CDR3 consists of 16 residues. CDR3 sequence reads: CASSQFLADSYNEQFF. Written as DNA, the CDR3 is TGCGCCAGCAGCCAATTTCTAGCGGACTCCTACAATGAGCAGTTCTTC.